Detailed here is one TCR beta chain. Antigen: not known. The data belong to a study of vaccination effects on CD4 cells after COVID-19. The repertoire was sequenced with immunoSEQ multiplex PCR; TCRdb's copy has only in-frame clones and lacks some. The sample lists 45,000 to 60,000 clones, around 80% occurring once. The CDR3 is 11 amino acids. V was trimmed by 6 bases and J by 4 bases, leaving 6 bases between them. Germline V lookup: CDR1 SNHLY, CDR2 FYNNEI. At the end of around 11 days of culture, CD4+ T cells were isolated. The sequences come from CD4+ T cells from PBMCs cultured without peptide, collected before COVID-19 vaccination. The receptor was isolated from a human donor who received a COVID-19 vaccine. V gene TRBV2 combines with J gene TRBJ1-1; D uncertain. The DNA for the CDR3 is TGTGCCAGCAGGTTAGTCACTGAAGCTTTCTTT. This encodes CASRLVTEAFF.